What follows describes a single T cell receptor beta chain. This sample is part of a study of control samples from healthy donors and cancer patients. V dropped 0 bases and J dropped 9 bases, with 9 bases sitting between them. This CDR3 comprises 13 residues. The germline V gene has CDR1 MNHEY and CDR2 SMNVEV (reference sequence). Libraries were prepared by immunoSEQ multiplex PCR; TCRdb keeps only in-frame clonotypes and omits some of them. The sample includes about 210,000 clones. This chain uses TRBV27 with TRBJ1-5; D gene unclear. This receptor was identified in a woman aged 25 to 45 in good health. The material sequenced was blood. Here the CDR3 DNA reads TGTGCCAGCAGTTTATCAAGCGGCAGGCCCCAGCATTTT. This sequence encodes CASSLSSGRPQHF.